Below, 32 T cell receptor beta chains from the same sample are listed, as sequenced in a study of technical replicates of blood from a handful of donors. The protocol was immunoSEQ multiplex PCR, while the TCRdb copy is restricted to in-frame clones and leaves out a portion. The sample lists more than 90,000 clones, approximately 94% occurring once. The sample taken for sequencing was T cells isolated from PBMCs. These receptor sequences come from a human donor in good health.

Only one count was recorded for this clone. The chain couples TRBV2 to TRBJ2-2; D call uncertain. CDR1 is SNHLY and CDR2 is FYNNEI in the germline V gene. Trimming took 7 bases from V and 6 from J, leaving 12 bases between them. CDR3 size: 13 residues. Here the CDR3 DNA reads TGTGCCAGCATAAGTAGCATCGCCGGGGAGCTGTTTTTT. This gives the protein CASISSIAGELFF.

V gene TRBV23-1 combines with J gene TRBJ2-5, with 11 nucleotides matching TRBD1. TRBV23-1 counts as an open reading frame of uncertain function. The CDR3 covers 17 residues. Trimming removed 1 base from V and 7 bases from J; junction bases left unmatched: 11. The DNA for the CDR3 is TGCGCCAGCAGTCAATTCTCGAAGGGACAGGGGGTCGGGACCCAGTACTTC. Residues: CASSQFSKGQGVGTQYF.

For the CDR3, the DNA is TGTGCCAGCAGATTCAAGGTGGTCGGGACAGGGGTCAATGAGCAGTTCTTC. Translation: CASRFKVVGTGVNEQFF. The V call is TRBV7-9, the J call TRBJ2-1, with TRBD1 identical over 10 bases. The CDR3 has 17 amino acids. Germline values: CDR1 SEHNR, CDR2 FQNEAQ (reference sequence). The trim removed 6 bases at V and 6 bases at J, leaving 14 bases unmatched. Looking up the rest from reference TRBV7-9 and TRBJ2-1 gives the full variable domain: DTGVSQNPRHKITKRGQNVTFRCDPISEHNRLYWYRQTLGQGPEFLTYFQNEAQLEKSRLLSDRFSAERPKGSFSTLEIQRTEQGDSAMYLCASRFKVVGTGVNEQFFGPGTRLTVL.

This rearrangement joins TRBV7-2 to TRBJ1-3; the D gene is possibly TRBD1 (5 bases). The ends were cut back, 3 bases at V and 2 bases at J, with 8 bases in the middle. This CDR3 contains 14 residues. Germline V gene data show CDR1 as SGHTA and CDR2 as FQGNSA. The CDR3 reads CASSFWTTGNTIYF. CDR3 bases: TGTGCCAGCAGCTTCTGGACAACTGGAAACACCATATATTTT. The whole variable domain, remainder taken from reference TRBV7-2 and TRBJ1-3, is GAGVSQSPSNKVTEKGKDVELRCDPISGHTALYWYRQSLGQGLEFLIYFQGNSAPDKSGLPSDRFSAERTGGSVSTLTIQRTQQEDSAVYLCASSFWTTGNTIYFGEGSWLTVV.

The chain combines TRBV6-5 with TRBJ1-6, with a possible D match to TRBD1 (6 bases). CDR1 and CDR2 from the germline V gene are MNHEY and SVGAGI. The CDR3 is 15 amino acids. Trimming left V 3 bases short and J 7 bases short, with 13 bases between. In DNA, the CDR3 is TGTGCCAGCAGTTATAGGGGCAGGGGCAATTCACCCCTCCACTTT. It is translated as CASSYRGRGNSPLHF.

This clone has more than one count but fewer than ten. The rearrangement links TRBV11-2 to TRBJ1-1, with D uncertain. The CDR3 length is 12 residues. Germline V gives CDR1 SGHAT, CDR2 FQNNGV. Trimming cost V 3 bases and J 3 bases, with 5 bases left between them. In DNA form, the CDR3 reads TGTGCCAGCAGCTTCCATTACACTGAAGCTTTCTTT. It specifies CASSFHYTEAFF.

V and J are TRBV19 and TRBJ2-3; 10 bases are a match to TRBD1. Trimming cost V 3 bases and J 1 base; bases outside gene matches: 7. The CDR3 is made up of 17 amino acids. CDR1 and CDR2 from the germline V gene are LNHDA and SQIVND (reference sequence). The CDR3 loop reads CASSMAGTGVRTDTQYF. The CDR3 DNA reads as TGTGCCAGTAGTATGGCCGGGACAGGGGTGCGCACAGATACGCAGTATTTT.

The chain employs TRBV4-1 and TRBJ2-5; a possible D gene is TRBD1 (5 bases). V dropped 5 bases and J dropped 2 bases, with 15 bases sitting between them. Germline V gene sequence: CDR1 MGHRA, CDR2 YSYEKL. There are 15 residues in the CDR3. CDR3 sequence: CASSSLAQAQETQYF. CDR3 bases: TGCGCCAGCAGCTCCCTCGCACAGGCACAAGAGACCCAGTACTTC.

V gene TRBV29-1 combines with J gene TRBJ2-1; D not resolved. The CDR3 is 12 residues long. The germline CDR1 and CDR2 sequences are SQVTM and ANQGSEA. V lost 4 bases and J lost 5, with 9 bases in between. CDR3 sequence: CSVAGGNNEQFF. CDR3 nucleotides: TGCAGCGTTGCGGGTGGCAACAATGAGCAGTTCTTC.

The genes are TRBV14 and TRBJ2-7, with 8 bases aligning to TRBD2. From germline, CDR1 is SGHDN and CDR2 FVKESK. The CDR3 has 15 residues. The V and J ends lost 1 base and 7 bases, in that order; junction bases with no gene match: 9. The CDR3 here is CASSQGWGLGMEQYF. The CDR3, as DNA: TGTGCCAGCAGCCAAGGGTGGGGACTAGGCATGGAGCAGTACTTC.

V and J are TRBV4-1 and TRBJ1-5, with a tentative D call TRBD1 (6 bases). Germline lookup yields CDR1 MGHRA and CDR2 YSYEKL. CDR3 length equals 16 residues. Trimming cost V 4 bases and J 0 bases, with 13 bases left between them. The CDR3 DNA reads as TGCGCCAGCAGCCTTGGGGGCTCGATTAGCAATCAGCCCCAGCATTTT. Translated, it gives CASSLGGSISNQPQHF.

The chain links TRBV19 to TRBJ2-5; tentatively, D is TRBD1 (6 bases). V lost 5 bases and J lost 10, with 26 bases in between. CDR1 LNHDA and CDR2 SQIVND come from the germline V gene (reference sequence). The CDR3 contains 16 residues. The CDR3 region is CASSLEGTRRKVGQYF. The CDR3 bases are TGTGCCAGTAGTCTCGAGGGGACAAGGAGGAAGGTTGGCCAGTACTTC.

The rearrangement links TRBV7-8 to TRBJ1-3, with D unresolved. CDR1 is SGHVS, CDR2 FQNEAQ, per germline. The germline V and J ends were trimmed by 4 bases and 0 bases, with 10 bases remaining between them. The CDR3 is 15 residues long. The DNA of the CDR3 is TGTGCCAGCAGCTCGGTTGGTCGCTCTGGAAACACCATATATTTT. It is translated as CASSSVGRSGNTIYF.

The V call is TRBV30, the J call TRBJ2-1; a weak D match, TRBD2 (7 bases). The CDR3 consists of 13 residues. CDR1 and CDR2 (germline): GTSNPN, SVGIG (reference sequence). The germline V and J ends were trimmed by 8 bases and 0 bases, with 11 bases remaining between them. The CDR3: CAREGVSYNEQFF. The CDR3 DNA reads as TGTGCCAGGGAGGGGGTCTCCTACAATGAGCAGTTCTTC.

The chain employs TRBV11-3 and TRBJ1-2; TRBD1 matches 9 bases. The CDR3 runs 16 residues. After removal of 5 bases from V and 7 bases from J, the junction contained 14 bases not matched to a gene. Germline V gene data show CDR1 as SGHNT and CDR2 as YENEEA. Here the CDR3 reads CASSASPGQGRSGYTF. CDR3 bases: TGTGCCAGCAGCGCGAGCCCTGGACAGGGGAGGTCTGGCTACACCTTC.

The chain is built from TRBV9 and TRBJ1-1, with 7 bases matching TRBD1. V dropped 3 bases and J dropped 0; count of bases not matched to a gene: 2. In germline, CDR1 is SGDLS, CDR2 YYNGEE. CDR3 length equals 14 residues. CDR3 sequence (DNA): TGTGCCAGCAGCGCGGACAGGATGAACACTGAAGCTTTCTTT. Residues: CASSADRMNTEAFF.

The chain recombines TRBV27 with TRBJ2-1, with 11 positions matching TRBD2. Germline V lookup: CDR1 MNHEY, CDR2 SMNVEV (reference sequence). This CDR3 spans 15 amino acids. With 5 bases clipped from V and 7 bases from J, the junction kept 7 bases outside the gene matches. The chain's CDR3 is CASSMGTSGLNEQFF. DNA of the CDR3: TGTGCCAGCAGTATGGGGACTAGCGGCCTAAATGAGCAGTTCTTC.

V usage is TRBV9 and J usage is TRBJ2-3; 12 nucleotides match TRBD2. Germline V gene sequence: CDR1 SGDLS, CDR2 YYNGEE. V lost 0 bases and J lost 4; bases outside the gene matches: 9. The CDR3 is made up of 18 amino acids. CDR3 amino acids: CASSVGSSGRVKADTQYF. The CDR3, as DNA: TGTGCCAGCAGCGTAGGATCTAGCGGGAGGGTAAAGGCAGATACGCAGTATTTT.

The chain joins TRBV19 to TRBJ1-2; no firm D call. This CDR3 is 14 amino acids long. Trimming shortened V by 7 bases and J by 3 bases, and 15 bases separated the two germline ends. Germline CDR1 is LNHDA and CDR2 is SQIVND (reference sequence). CDR3 protein: CASKKSEKYYGYTF. The CDR3 coding sequence is TGTGCCAGTAAAAAATCGGAGAAGTACTATGGCTACACCTTC.

The rearrangement uses TRBV5-1 and TRBJ2-5; 12 positions agree with TRBD1. J lost 5 bases, V lost 3 bases, and 8 bases had no gene match. CDR3 length: 16 residues. CDR1 and CDR2 from the germline V gene are SGHRS and YFSETQ. For the CDR3, the DNA is TGCGCCAGCAGCTGGACCGGGACAGGGGGCCTTGAGACCCAGTACTTC. This gives the protein CASSWTGTGGLETQYF. The whole variable domain, remainder taken from reference TRBV5-1 and TRBJ2-5, is KAGVTQTPRYLIKTRGQQVTLSCSPISGHRSVSWYQQTPGQGLQFLFEYFSETQRNKGNFPGRFSGRQFSNSRSEMNVSTLELGDSALYLCASSWTGTGGLETQYFGPGTRLLVL.

This chain connects TRBV11-2 to TRBJ2-2, with 8 positions matching TRBD1. Germline assignment: CDR1 SGHAT and CDR2 FQNNGV. Trimming removed 3 bases from V and 8 bases from J; junction bases left unmatched: 5. The CDR3 has 14 amino acids. Here the CDR3 reads CASSFTGGRGELFF. For the CDR3, the DNA is TGTGCCAGCAGCTTTACAGGGGGAAGAGGGGAGCTGTTTTTT.

The chain uses TRBV4-2 and TRBJ2-2; D is undetermined. The CDR3 is made up of 15 amino acids. Germline V gene data show CDR1 as LGHNA and CDR2 as YNFKEQ. Trimming removed 1 base at V and 4 bases at J, with 10 bases between. CDR3 nucleotides: TGTGCCAGCAGCCAAGGCCGGGTAGGCACCGGGGAGCTGTTTTTT. Translation gives CASSQGRVGTGELFF.

This chain connects TRBV7-9 to TRBJ1-5, with unresolved D. The CDR3 totals 15 residues. Germline V gene lookup returns CDR1 SEHNR and CDR2 FQNEAQ (reference sequence). Between the trimmed V and J ends, which lost 5 bases and 3 bases, there was a span of 14 bases. CDR3 coding DNA: TGTGCCAGCAGCCTGGTGGGAGTCGTCAATCAGCCCCAGCATTTT. The encoded protein is CASSLVGVVNQPQHF.

For this clone: The same CDR3 is also encoded by other DNA sequences in this sample. The chain uses TRBV4-1 and TRBJ1-1, with TRBD1 matching 8 bases. The germline V gene has CDR1 MGHRA and CDR2 YSYEKL. This CDR3 has 15 residues. Unmatched junction bases numbered 5, after V lost 4 bases and J lost 1 base. CDR3 bases: TGCGCCAGCAGCCCCACCGGGACAGGGAACACTGAAGCTTTCTTT. Protein sequence: CASSPTGTGNTEAFF.

V and J are TRBV9 and TRBJ2-7; 9 nucleotides agree with TRBD2. After removal of 4 bases from V and 9 bases from J, the junction contained 17 bases not matched to a gene. From germline, CDR1 is SGDLS and CDR2 YYNGEE. The CDR3 has 16 residues. In nucleotides, the CDR3 is TGTGCCAGCAGCCCACACCCCGGGGCTAGCGGGGACGGGCAGTACTTC. This encodes CASSPHPGASGDGQYF.

This chain joins TRBV6-1 and TRBJ2-5; TRBD2 might be the D (5 bases). The V end was cut by 2 bases, the J end by 4 bases, with 8 bases between. The CDR3 runs 13 residues. Germline CDR1 MNHNS, CDR2 SASEGT. CDR3 sequence reads: CASSEFSAETQYF. The CDR3 coding sequence is TGTGCCAGCAGTGAATTTAGCGCAGAGACCCAGTACTTC.

The gene calls are TRBV5-1 and TRBJ1-1; TRBD1 agrees at 8 bases. J lost 4 bases, V lost 3 bases, and 8 bases had no gene match. The CDR3 length is 15 residues. CDR1 and CDR2 (germline): SGHRS, YFSETQ. The CDR3 nucleotides read TGCGCCAGCAGCTCCAGGACAGGGAAGGGCACTGAAGCTTTCTTT. Translation gives CASSSRTGKGTEAFF.

The rearrangement links TRBV7-9 to TRBJ2-1, with D maybe TRBD2 (6 bases). V was pared by 6 bases and J by 7 bases, with 16 bases between. The CDR3 is 14 residues long. Germline CDR1 and CDR2: SEHNR and FQNEAQ (reference sequence). DNA of the CDR3: TGTGCCAGCAGTCATAGACTAGTTGGGAATGAGCAGTTCTTC. Its protein product is CASSHRLVGNEQFF.

The V and J genes are TRBV13 and TRBJ1-2; 8 bases are shared with TRBD1. Germline CDR1 and CDR2: PRHDT and FYEKMQ (reference sequence). The V segment lost 3 bases and the J segment 1 base; nucleotides outside the gene matches: 1. This CDR3 is built from 14 residues. The CDR3 bases are TGTGCCAGCAGCTTCGGACAGGGTAACTATGGCTACACCTTC. Translated: CASSFGQGNYGYTF.

The chain carries TRBV27 and TRBJ2-1; the D is unclear. Trimming cost V 3 bases and J 0 bases, with 3 bases left between them. Germline assignment: CDR1 MNHEY and CDR2 SMNVEV (reference sequence). This CDR3 region has 13 residues. Here the CDR3 DNA reads TGTGCCAGCAGTTTTAGCTCCTACAATGAGCAGTTCTTC. Residues: CASSFSSYNEQFF.

The chain couples TRBV5-6 to TRBJ2-7; 8 nucleotides align to TRBD1. The junction had 4 bases not matched to a gene; V was cut back by 0 bases and J by 2 bases. The germline CDR1 and CDR2 sequences are SGHDT and YYEEEE. The CDR3 runs 15 residues. The CDR3 sequence is CASSLEGTGAYEQYF. The CDR3 nucleotides read TGTGCCAGCAGCTTGGAGGGGACAGGAGCCTACGAGCAGTACTTC.

This sequence joins TRBV7-2 and TRBJ1-4; TRBD1 might be the D (6 bases). CDR3 size: 13 residues. Trimming left V 6 bases short and J 6 bases short, with 11 bases between. Germline V gives CDR1 SGHTA, CDR2 FQGNSA. The DNA for the CDR3 is TGTGCCAGCAGACAGACAGGCGATGAAAAACTGTTTTTT. This encodes CASRQTGDEKLFF.